This T cell receptor beta chain was found in a study of OX40 agonist ivuxolimab in advanced cancers. Study details: Patients with prior anti-PD-1, anti-PD-L1 or anti-CTLA-4 therapy were eligible; 35% to 45% had some.

The assay was immunoSEQ multiplex PCR, and TCRdb's table has in-frame clones only and misses some. Of roughly 23,000 clones in the sample, nearly 90% are singletons; the top ten hold around 34%. Study-wide results and caveats: The antigens recognized by the expanded peripheral T cells, that is their antigen specificity, were not determined.

The CDR3 totals 13 residues. V was pared by 5 bases and J by 0 bases, with 6 bases between. Looked up from germline, CDR1 is SGDLS and CDR2 is YYNGEE. As regards this clone: As yet, its antigen is unknown.

The input for sequencing was CD4+ or CD8+ T cells sorted from blood, taken in a trial of the OX40 agonist ivuxolimab. J is TRBJ2-1 and V is TRBV9; D unclear. This receptor was identified in an adult with an advanced solid tumor such as melanoma, head and neck, liver or kidney cancer. The CDR3 spells CASRHSSYNEQFF. CDR3 sequence (DNA): TGTGCCAGCAGGCACAGCTCCTACAATGAGCAGTTCTTC.